This T cell receptor (beta chain) was captured by sequencing in a study of T-cell reconstitution after alpha-beta-depleted transplantation in children. This clonotype was seen a few times. Preparation of the TCRbeta library used unique molecular identifiers. TCRdb re-analysed the PCR reads in MiXCR, keeping a single row per CDR3 protein. The data contain around 370,000 distinct CDR3 sequences, around a tenth of them singletons. The sequence came from a human donor who donated a stem cell graft to a child with acute lymphoblastic leukemia. Sequencing was performed on PBMCs from the stem cell graft donor, taken from the stem cell graft.

The CDR3 DNA is TGTGCCAGCAGCCCTGATGCTTGGGGGGCTGAAGGGGAGACCCAGTACTTC. This translates into CASSPDAWGAEGETQYF. The gene calls are TRBV11-2 and TRBJ2-5; the D call may be TRBD1 or TRBD2 (6 bases each). Germline V gene sequence: CDR1 SGHAT, CDR2 FQNNGV. The CDR3 runs to 17 residues. Deletions cut 5 bases from V and 5 bases from J, with 24 bases between.